This is a list of T cell receptor beta chains from one sample in a study of T cells in Graves' hyperthyroidism and ophthalmopathy. TCRdb reprocessed the multiplex PCR reads via MiXCR and lists one record per CDR3 protein. Of roughly 740,000 distinct CDR3 sequences listed, roughly 15% were seen once; the top ten hold under 9.5%. Material: blood. The receptors were sampled from a man aged 18 to 35 with Graves' hyperthyroidism. The CDR3 runs from the conserved cysteine through the conserved F or W. Each record gives: CDR3 protein, CDR3 DNA, clone size, V gene, J gene, D gene. D genes are given only for firm matches. The listing skips clone size in some rows; elsewhere it reads once, few, many or a size class.

CDR3: CASSLSDNQPQHF
DNA: TGTGCCAGCTCACTGTCAGACAATCAGCCCCAGCATTTT
size: few
V: TRBV18
J: TRBJ1-5
D: .

CDR3: CASSLPSGRAGDTQYF
DNA: TGTGCCAGCAGCCTACCTAGCGGGAGGGCCGGAGATACGCAGTATTTT
size: many
V: TRBV7-8
J: TRBJ2-3
D: TRBD2

CDR3: CASSANRGTGELFF
DNA: TGTGCCAGCAGCGCCAACAGGGGCACCGGGGAGCTGTTTTTT
size: few
V: TRBV7-9
J: TRBJ2-2
D: TRBD1

CDR3: CASSLGQGGGTGELFF
DNA: TGTGCCAGCAGCTTGGGACAGGGGGGCGGCACCGGGGAGCTGTTTTTT
size: few
V: TRBV7-6
J: TRBJ2-2
D: TRBD1

CDR3: CSVEGGGRTEAFF
DNA: TGCAGCGTTGAGGGAGGGGGCCGCACTGAAGCTTTCTTT
size: few
V: TRBV29-1
J: TRBJ1-1
D: TRBD1

CDR3: CASSILAGGLETQYF
DNA: TGTGCCAGCAGCATTCTAGCGGGAGGCCTAGAGACCCAGTACTTC
size: few
V: TRBV11-2
J: TRBJ2-5
D: TRBD2

CDR3: CASSERRDSRRGYTF
DNA: TGTGCCAGCAGCGAACGAAGGGACTCCCGACGAGGCTACACCTTC
size: many
V: TRBV2
J: TRBJ1-2
D: .

CDR3: CASSYRVLTEAFF
DNA: TGTGCCAGCAGTTACCGGGTTTTAACTGAAGCTTTCTTT
size: few
V: TRBV6-2/TRBV6-3
J: TRBJ1-1
D: .

CDR3: CASSYPGLPTYEQYF
DNA: TGTGCCAGCAGTTACCCGGGACTTCCCACCTACGAGCAGTACTTC
size: many
V: TRBV6-2/TRBV6-3
J: TRBJ2-7
D: .

CDR3: CASSTAVQETQYF
DNA: TGTGCCAGTAGTACGGCGGTACAAGAGACCCAGTACTTC
size: few
V: TRBV19
J: TRBJ2-5
D: .

CDR3: CAISEGGRDGYTF
DNA: TGTGCCATCAGTGAGGGGGGGCGAGATGGCTACACCTTC
size: many
V: TRBV10-3
J: TRBJ1-2
D: .

CDR3: CASSSDHGTGLGGEQYF
DNA: TGTGCCAGCAGTTCCGACCACGGGACAGGGTTGGGTGGCGAGCAGTACTTC
size: many
V: TRBV12-3/TRBV12-4
J: TRBJ2-7
D: TRBD1

CDR3: CGARDLRGPQHEQYF
DNA: TGCGGTGCTAGAGATTTGCGCGGGCCCCAGCACGAGCAGTACTTC
size: .
V: TRBV20-1
J: TRBJ2-7
D: .

CDR3: CASSASMETQYF
DNA: TGTGCCAGCAGTGCTAGTATGGAGACCCAGTACTTC
size: few
V: TRBV27
J: TRBJ2-5
D: .

CDR3: CASSPTSGRLAGELFF
DNA: TGTGCCAGCAGCCCGACTAGCGGGAGGTTGGCCGGGGAGCTGTTTTTT
size: few
V: TRBV9
J: TRBJ2-2
D: TRBD2

CDR3: CASSGGHPYEQYF
DNA: TGTGCCAGCAGCGGAGGACATCCCTACGAGCAGTACTTC
size: many
V: TRBV7-2
J: TRBJ2-7
D: .

CDR3: CASSFQGTGPSNQPQHF
DNA: TGTGCCAGCAGTTTCCAAGGGACGGGCCCTAGCAATCAGCCCCAGCATTTT
size: many
V: TRBV27
J: TRBJ1-5
D: .

CDR3: CASSLGGVARNYGYTF
DNA: TGTGCCAGCAGTTTAGGAGGGGTGGCCCGAAACTATGGCTACACCTTC
size: few
V: TRBV28
J: TRBJ1-2
D: .

CDR3: CSARVRAGGYEQYF
DNA: TGCAGTGCTAGAGTCCGCGCGGGAGGCTACGAGCAGTACTTC
size: many
V: TRBV20-1
J: TRBJ2-7
D: TRBD2

CDR3: CASGRREGYEQYF
DNA: TGTGCCAGCGGGAGGCGGGAGGGCTACGAGCAGTACTTC
size: many
V: TRBV12-3/TRBV12-4
J: TRBJ2-7
D: TRBD2

CDR3: CASTYLAGGYNEQFF
DNA: TGTGCCAGCACCTACCTAGCGGGAGGCTACAATGAGCAGTTCTTC
size: many
V: TRBV6-1
J: TRBJ2-1
D: TRBD2

CDR3: CATIKRHPWGDEQFF
DNA: TGTGCCACCATCAAGAGACACCCGTGGGGTGACGAGCAGTTCTTC
size: few
V: TRBV15
J: TRBJ2-1
D: .

CDR3: CASSLGPVTTNEKLFF
DNA: TGTGCCAGCAGCTTAGGCCCAGTGACAACTAATGAAAAACTGTTTTTT
size: few
V: TRBV7-2
J: TRBJ1-4
D: .

CDR3: CSATSGSLGDTQYF
DNA: TGCAGCGCGACTAGCGGGAGCCTAGGAGATACGCAGTATTTT
size: .
V: TRBV20-1
J: TRBJ2-3
D: TRBD2

CDR3: CASSGGGGAALKQYF
DNA: TGTGCCAGCAGCGGCGGGGGAGGGGCCGCCCTCAAGCAGTACTTC
size: few
V: TRBV7-9
J: TRBJ2-7
D: TRBD2

CDR3: CASKEQTGYNEQFF
DNA: TGTGCCAGCAAGGAGCAGACAGGCTACAATGAGCAGTTCTTC
size: .
V: TRBV2
J: TRBJ2-1
D: .

CDR3: CASARTGSFYNEQFF
DNA: TGTGCCAGCGCCCGGACAGGGTCGTTCTACAATGAGCAGTTCTTC
size: few
V: TRBV27
J: TRBJ2-1
D: TRBD1